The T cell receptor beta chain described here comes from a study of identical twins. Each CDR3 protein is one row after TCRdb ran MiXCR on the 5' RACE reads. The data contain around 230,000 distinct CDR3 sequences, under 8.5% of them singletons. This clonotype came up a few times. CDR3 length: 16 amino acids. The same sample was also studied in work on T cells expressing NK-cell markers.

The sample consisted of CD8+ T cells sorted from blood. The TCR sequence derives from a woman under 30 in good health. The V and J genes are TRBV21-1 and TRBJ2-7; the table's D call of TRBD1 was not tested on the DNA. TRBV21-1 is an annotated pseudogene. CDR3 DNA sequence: TGTGCCAGCAGCAAAGATCTGGCCCCAAGCTCCTACGAGCAGTACTTC. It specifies CASSKDLAPSSYEQYF.